Listed below are T cell receptor beta chains from one sample, sequenced in a study of naive and memory T cell subsets. TCRdb independently ran MiXCR on the UMI-ligation and nested PCR reads; one entry per CDR3 protein. The data contain under 150,000 distinct CDR3 sequences, approximately 17% of them singletons. The sample comprised naive CD4+ T cells from blood. The receptors shown here come from a human donor in good health. Both conserved end residues are part of each CDR3. D genes are given only for firm matches. Some rows have no size entry. The others give once, few or many, or a class for an expanded clone.

j_call,clone_size,d_call,v_call,cdr3_aa,cdr3_nt
TRBJ1-5,once,-,TRBV7-9,CASYKTFVWLQPQHF,TGTGCCAGCTATAAGACCTTTGTCTGGCTACAGCCCCAGCATTTT
TRBJ1-2,-,-,TRBV4-2,CASSQDQRGSVYGYTF,TGTGCCAGCAGCCAAGATCAGCGGGGCAGCGTCTATGGCTACACCTTC
TRBJ2-7,few,-,TRBV10-3,CAISAGGLEQYF,TGTGCCATCAGTGCCGGGGGGCTGGAGCAGTACTTC
TRBJ2-1,-,TRBD2,TRBV12-3/TRBV12-4,CASSSVSGSGSYNEQFF,TGTGCCAGCAGTTCCGTGAGCGGGAGTGGCTCCTACAATGAGCAGTTCTTC
TRBJ2-5,many,-,TRBV24-1,CATSDLNQETQYF,TGTGCCACCAGTGATTTAAACCAAGAGACCCAGTACTTC
TRBJ2-1,-,TRBD2,TRBV25-1,CASSDPGTSGSSNEQFF,TGTGCCAGCAGTGACCCCGGGACTAGCGGCTCGAGCAATGAGCAGTTCTTC
TRBJ1-1,-,-,TRBV5-5,CASSSWGVEVTEAFF,TGTGCCAGCAGCTCATGGGGGGTTGAGGTCACTGAAGCTTTCTTT
TRBJ2-2,few,-,TRBV5-1,CASSEVGENTGELFF,TGCGCCAGCAGCGAAGTAGGGGAGAACACCGGGGAGCTGTTTTTT
TRBJ2-5,many,-,TRBV28,CASSTEKLETQYF,TGTGCCAGCAGTACAGAGAAGCTGGAGACCCAGTACTTC
TRBJ1-5,few,TRBD1,TRBV20-1,CSALPGQEIQPQHF,TGCAGTGCTTTACCGGGACAGGAGATCCAGCCCCAGCATTTT
TRBJ2-7,few,-,TRBV3-1,CASSQTPREQYF,TGTGCCAGCAGCCAAACTCCTCGCGAGCAGTACTTC
TRBJ1-5,-,-,TRBV28,CATRPGPTGSNQPQHF,TGTGCCACAAGACCCGGACCAACCGGGAGCAATCAGCCCCAGCATTTT
TRBJ2-5,-,TRBD1,TRBV6-2/TRBV6-3,CASSYQRTGQGKRETQYF,TGTGCCAGCAGTTACCAACGGACGGGACAGGGGAAGAGGGAGACCCAGTACTTC